One and the same sample provided the 27 T cell receptor beta chains below, sequenced in a study of shared clonotypes between healthy human individuals. Method: immunoSEQ multiplex PCR; TCRdb's copy keeps in-frame clones and lacks some. Of 1.4 million or so clones listed, about 98.5% are singletons. Material: naive CD4+ T cells sorted from blood. Subset meaning: CD45RA+ positively selected. Source of these receptors: a man between 25 and 39 years old in good health.

This clone was detected only once. The gene calls are TRBV5-4 and TRBJ2-3; the match to TRBD2 covers 8 bases. The germline V gene has CDR1 SGHNT and CDR2 YYREEE (reference sequence). Unmatched junction bases numbered 10, after V lost 1 base and J lost 3 bases. CDR3 length: 17 residues. The CDR3 nucleotides read TGTGCCAGCAGCTTGCTCAGGGAGCGGGAGAAAACAGATACGCAGTATTTT. Translating gives CASSLLREREKTDTQYF.

The chain recombines TRBV19 with TRBJ1-1; D unresolved. CDR1 and CDR2 from the germline V gene are LNHDA and SQIVND (reference sequence). The CDR3 loop spans 16 amino acids. Trimming pared 5 bases from V and 0 bases from J, leaving 16 bases between. The CDR3 DNA follows: TGTGCCAGTAGTGCCAGACGAGGACTAATGAACACTGAAGCTTTCTTT. Amino acid sequence: CASSARRGLMNTEAFF.

The V and J genes are TRBV25-1 and TRBJ2-1, with 9 nucleotides matching TRBD2. CDR1 is MGHDK, CDR2 SYGVNS, per germline. The CDR3 has 17 amino acids. The V gene end was trimmed by 4 bases and the J gene end by 10 bases; junction bases not matched to a gene: 17. In DNA, the CDR3 is TGTGCCAGCAGTGCCTCGACTAGCGGATACCTACAAGGAGAGCAGTTCTTC. Protein: CASSASTSGYLQGEQFF. The full variable domain, its missing parts supplied by reference TRBV25-1 and TRBJ2-1, is EADIYQTPRYLVIGTGKKITLECSQTMGHDKMYWYQQDPGMELHLIHYSYGVNSTEKGDLSSESTVSRIRTEHFPLTLESARPSHTSQYLCASSASTSGYLQGEQFFGPGTRLTVL.

The rearrangement joins TRBV10-2 to TRBJ2-7, with no clear D. Trimming cost V 6 bases and J 0 bases, with 12 bases left between them. Germline lookup yields CDR1 WSHSY and CDR2 SAAADI. This CDR3 region has 14 residues. The CDR3 sequence: CASRPRTASYEQYF. Here the CDR3 DNA reads TGCGCCAGCAGGCCTCGCACAGCCTCCTACGAGCAGTACTTC.

The chain carries TRBV4-2 and TRBJ1-1, with D tentatively TRBD1 (6 bases). This CDR3 comprises 14 residues. Germline V gives CDR1 LGHNA, CDR2 YNFKEQ. V lost 2 bases and J lost 5, with 12 bases in between. The CDR3 DNA follows: TGTGCCAGCAGCCAAATAGGACAGTTAACTGAAGCTTTCTTT. Amino acid sequence: CASSQIGQLTEAFF.

This clone was recorded only once. V is TRBV5-4 and J is TRBJ2-7, with D tentatively TRBD1 (5 bases). V was shortened by 4 bases and J by 6 bases, with 11 bases between the two germline ends. The CDR3 is 12 amino acids. From germline, CDR1 is SGHNT and CDR2 YYREEE (reference sequence). In DNA form, the CDR3 reads TGTGCCAGCAGCACCGACAGATTCGAGCAGTACTTC. Its translation: CASSTDRFEQYF.

V usage is TRBV5-1 and J usage is TRBJ2-7; maybe TRBD2 (5 bases). The V end was cut by 4 bases, the J end by 3 bases, with 20 bases between. The CDR3 is 16 amino acids. The germline gives CDR1 SGHRS, CDR2 YFSETQ. Here the CDR3 DNA reads TGCGCCAGCAGCCCCGCCGGGAACCCAGCCGGCTACGAGCAGTACTTC. Its protein is CASSPAGNPAGYEQYF.

This rearrangement joins TRBV6-1 to TRBJ1-5, with D uncertain. The germline V gene encodes CDR1 MNHNS and CDR2 SASEGT. The V gene lost 6 bases and the J gene lost 3 bases, with 9 bases spanning the gap. The CDR3 sequence is 13 residues long. The CDR3 DNA sequence: TGTGCCAGCAGGGTAGGGAACAATCAGCCCCAGCATTTT. Translated, it gives CASRVGNNQPQHF.

The chain couples TRBV5-1 to TRBJ1-1, with a tentative D call TRBD1 (6 bases). V was clipped by 4 bases and J by 6 bases, with 22 bases between them. The CDR3 covers 16 residues. The germline V gene has CDR1 SGHRS and CDR2 YFSETQ. CDR3 protein: CASSPVGARGASEAFF. In DNA form, the CDR3 reads TGCGCCAGCAGCCCCGTTGGGGCGAGGGGGGCGTCTGAAGCTTTCTTT.

Only one count was recorded for this clone. The J gene is TRBJ2-3, the V gene TRBV12-5, with 7 bases fitting TRBD1. The germline V gene encodes CDR1 LGHNT and CDR2 FRNRAP. CDR3 length: 18 amino acids. J gave up 2 bases and V 5 bases, and 16 bases lay outside the gene matches. The CDR3 DNA follows: TGTGCTAGTGGTCACGCACCCCTACAGGGGTTCCACACAGATACGCAGTATTTT. This sequence encodes CASGHAPLQGFHTDTQYF.

This chain uses TRBV7-2 with TRBJ1-5; D not certain. Germline values: CDR1 SGHTA, CDR2 FQGNSA. Trimming shortened V by 3 bases and J by 2 bases, and 11 bases separated the two germline ends. This CDR3 is 15 amino acids long. The CDR3 loop is CASSFLGMGNQPQHF. Here the CDR3 DNA reads TGTGCCAGCAGCTTTTTGGGTATGGGCAATCAGCCCCAGCATTTT.

This sequence joins TRBV5-1 and TRBJ2-7; D uncertain. The ends were cut back, 4 bases at V and 3 bases at J, with 11 bases in the middle. CDR3 length: 13 residues. Germline CDR1 SGHRS, CDR2 YFSETQ. The chain's CDR3 is CASSRGPLYEQYF. The CDR3 DNA follows: TGCGCCAGCAGCAGAGGTCCCCTCTACGAGCAGTACTTC.

J is TRBJ2-3 and V is TRBV7-3; unclear D gene. The V end was cut by 3 bases, the J end by 2 bases, with 9 bases between. CDR1 is SGHTA, CDR2 FQGTGA, per germline. This CDR3 is 14 amino acids long. The CDR3 reads CASSLAGYTDTQYF. Here the CDR3 DNA reads TGTGCCAGCAGCTTGGCTGGTTACACAGATACGCAGTATTTT. Full variable domain (remainder filled in from reference TRBV7-3 and TRBJ2-3): GAGVSQTPSNKVTEKGKYVELRCDPISGHTALYWYRQSLGQGPEFLIYFQGTGAADDSGLPNDRFFAVRPEGSVSTLKIQRTERGDSAVYLCASSLAGYTDTQYFGPGTRLTVL.

About this clone itself: This sample includes further DNA sequences coding for the same CDR3. The CDR3 is CATSRVNNEQFF. DNA for the CDR3: TGTGCCACCAGCAGGGTTAACAATGAGCAGTTCTTC. The chain combines TRBV15 with TRBJ2-1, with D uncertain. The ends were cut back, 3 bases at V and 5 bases at J, with 5 bases in the middle. Germline V gives CDR1 LNHNV, CDR2 YYDKDF (reference sequence). The CDR3 has 12 amino acids.

This chain connects TRBV28 to TRBJ1-1; 8 bases map to TRBD1. Germline assignment: CDR1 MDHEN and CDR2 SYDVKM. The CDR3 is 16 residues long. With 3 bases clipped from V and 5 bases from J, the junction kept 11 bases outside the gene matches. The CDR3 protein is CASSLEFRGRVTEAFF. The CDR3 DNA follows: TGTGCCAGCAGTTTGGAGTTCAGGGGGCGCGTGACTGAAGCTTTCTTT.

The chain recombines TRBV18 with TRBJ1-2; maybe TRBD1 (6 bases). CDR1 and CDR2 from the germline V gene are KGHSH and LQKENI. The V end was cut by 3 bases, the J end by 9 bases, with 20 bases between. The CDR3 consists of 15 residues. The CDR3 sequence is CASSPRDIMTGSYTF. In DNA, the CDR3 is TGTGCCAGCTCACCTAGGGACATCATGACGGGGAGCTACACCTTC. Complete variable domain (other parts from reference TRBV18 and TRBJ1-2): NAGVMQNPRHLVRRRGQEARLRCSPMKGHSHVYWYRQLPEEGLKFMVYLQKENIIDESGMPKERFSAEFPKEGPSILRIQQVVRGDSAAYFCASSPRDIMTGSYTFGSGTRLTVV.

This chain joins TRBV6-8 and TRBJ2-7; the D is unclear. Germline CDR1 and CDR2: MNHGY and SAAAGT. This CDR3 region has 16 residues. Trimming took 0 bases from V and 5 from J, leaving 17 bases between them. CDR3 coding DNA: TGTGCCAGCAGTTACTCGATCCCAACCCATGACAACGAGCAGTACTTC. It translates to CASSYSIPTHDNEQYF.

The rearrangement joins TRBV2 to TRBJ2-1; 8 nucleotides align to TRBD1. This CDR3 region has 15 residues. Germline CDR1 is SNHLY and CDR2 is FYNNEI. Unmatched junction bases numbered 8, after V lost 6 bases and J lost 4 bases. The CDR3 DNA follows: TGTGCCAGCAGCCTCGACAGGGGCGGTTACAATGAGCAGTTCTTC. Its protein is CASSLDRGGYNEQFF.

The chain recombines TRBV7-2 with TRBJ1-5; the match to TRBD1 covers 9 bases. The CDR3 length is 15 residues. Germline CDR1 is SGHTA and CDR2 is FQGNSA. With 5 bases clipped from V and 5 bases from J, the junction kept 7 bases outside the gene matches. The CDR3 loop reads CASSNTGGAYQPQHF. The DNA for the CDR3 is TGTGCCAGCAGCAACACAGGGGGCGCTTATCAGCCCCAGCATTTT.

V and J are TRBV28 and TRBJ1-5; 9 bases agree with TRBD1. The CDR3 runs to 14 residues. V lost 6 bases and J lost 7; bases outside the gene matches: 7. The germline gives CDR1 MDHEN, CDR2 SYDVKM. CDR3 region: CASRMTGGDQPQHF. For the CDR3, the DNA is TGTGCCAGCAGAATGACAGGGGGAGACCAGCCCCAGCATTTT.

The J gene is TRBJ2-5, the V gene TRBV18; 10 nucleotides align to TRBD1. CDR1 is KGHSH, CDR2 LQKENI, per germline. CDR3 length: 17 residues. Trimming cost V 0 bases and J 0 bases; bases outside gene matches: 4. As DNA, the CDR3 is TGTGCCAGCTCACCACCGTTCGGACAGGGGGACCAAGAGACCCAGTACTTC. The encoded protein is CASSPPFGQGDQETQYF.

The chain carries TRBV27 and TRBJ2-3; 12 bases fit TRBD2. CDR1 is MNHEY and CDR2 is SMNVEV in the germline V gene (reference sequence). The CDR3 loop spans 15 amino acids. V dropped 4 bases and J dropped 3; count of bases not matched to a gene: 2. The CDR3 region has the DNA TGTGCCAGCAGTTGGACTAGCGGGATTACAGATACGCAGTATTTT. Residues: CASSWTSGITDTQYF.

The chain is built from TRBV27 and TRBJ1-4; TRBD1 might be the D (5 bases). The germline V gene has CDR1 MNHEY and CDR2 SMNVEV (reference sequence). The CDR3 totals 15 residues. Between the trimmed V and J ends, which lost 5 bases and 8 bases, there was a span of 18 bases. CDR3: CASSLLPGGSEKLFF. CDR3 nucleotides: TGTGCCAGCAGTCTTCTCCCGGGGGGGTCGGAAAAACTGTTTTTT.

Comments on this clone: Distinct nucleotide sequences in the sample also encode this CDR3. The chain joins TRBV28 to TRBJ1-1; D uncertain. Trimming took off 5 bases at V and 2 bases at J, with 6 bases between the two ends. This CDR3 is built from 12 residues. Germline CDR1 is MDHEN and CDR2 is SYDVKM. CDR3 sequence: CASSSGNTEAFF. CDR3 nucleotides: TGTGCCAGCAGTAGCGGTAACACTGAAGCTTTCTTT.

The chain carries TRBV11-2 and TRBJ2-1, with D uncertain. Germline CDR1 is SGHAT and CDR2 is FQNNGV. There are 14 residues in the CDR3. Trimming pared 3 bases from V and 4 bases from J, leaving 10 bases between. The CDR3: CASSLRRLYNEQFF. The DNA for the CDR3 is TGTGCCAGCAGCTTGAGGCGGCTATACAATGAGCAGTTCTTC.

The rearrangement uses TRBV7-2 and TRBJ2-1, with D possibly matching TRBD1 (6 bases). The ends were cut back, 4 bases at V and 15 bases at J, with 16 bases in the middle. Germline CDR1 and CDR2: SGHTA and FQGNSA. This CDR3 comprises 12 residues. CDR3 loop: CASSSPGHGWFF. The CDR3 DNA reads TGTGCCAGCAGCTCGCCGGGACACGGGTGGTTCTTC. The full variable domain, its missing parts supplied by reference TRBV7-2 and TRBJ2-1, is GAGVSQSPSNKVTEKGKDVELRCDPISGHTALYWYRQSLGQGLEFLIYFQGNSAPDKSGLPSDRFSAERTGGSVSTLTIQRTQQEDSAVYLCASSSPGHGWFFGPGTRLTVL.

This clone was seen once. The genes are TRBV9 and TRBJ1-4; 7 bases map to TRBD1. CDR1 is SGDLS and CDR2 is YYNGEE in the germline V gene. The CDR3 covers 15 residues. Germline trimming cut 4 bases from V and 6 bases from J; bases unmatched to any gene: 9. Here the CDR3 DNA reads TGTGCCAGCAGCACAGACAGGGAAAGGCATGAAAAACTGTTTTTT. Translating it yields CASSTDRERHEKLFF.